These 3 T cell receptor beta chains share one sample of origin, sequenced in a study of blood T cell repertoires in COVID-19. The method was immunoSEQ multiplex PCR; TCRdb's version includes in-frame clones alone and lacks a portion of them. The sample holds 65,000 to 95,000 clones, under 80% seen once. The sequenced sample consisted of peripheral blood. The receptors were gathered from a man between 60 and 75 years old with COVID-19, enrolled during active disease.

The CDR3: CASSLYGAGAYEQYF. CDR3 DNA: TGTGCCAGCAGCTTGTATGGGGCAGGCGCCTACGAGCAGTACTTC. The chain joins TRBV5-8 to TRBJ2-7, with D perhaps TRBD1 (5 bases). This CDR3 has 15 amino acids. The germline V gene has CDR1 SGHTS and CDR2 YDEGEE. Trimming took off 1 base at V and 2 bases at J, with 13 bases between the two ends.

The rearrangement links TRBV11-2 to TRBJ2-1, with 12 bases matching TRBD2. V shed 5 bases, J shed 6 bases, and the junction held 2 bases outside the gene matches. Germline CDR1 and CDR2: SGHAT and FQNNGV. The CDR3 sequence is 14 residues long. The DNA for the CDR3 is TGTGCCAGCAGCGCTAGCGGGGGGGGCAATGAGCAGTTCTTC. This translates into CASSASGGGNEQFF.

The chain combines TRBV5-1 with TRBJ2-5, with TRBD2 matching over 15 bases. The CDR3 loop spans 16 amino acids. The J segment lost 1 base and the V segment lost 4 bases, leaving 2 bases of the junction unmatched. The germline V gene encodes CDR1 SGHRS and CDR2 YFSETQ. In nucleotides, the CDR3 is TGCGCCAGCAGCCCGGGACTAGCGGGAGGCCAAGAGACCCAGTACTTC. It yields the protein CASSPGLAGGQETQYF.